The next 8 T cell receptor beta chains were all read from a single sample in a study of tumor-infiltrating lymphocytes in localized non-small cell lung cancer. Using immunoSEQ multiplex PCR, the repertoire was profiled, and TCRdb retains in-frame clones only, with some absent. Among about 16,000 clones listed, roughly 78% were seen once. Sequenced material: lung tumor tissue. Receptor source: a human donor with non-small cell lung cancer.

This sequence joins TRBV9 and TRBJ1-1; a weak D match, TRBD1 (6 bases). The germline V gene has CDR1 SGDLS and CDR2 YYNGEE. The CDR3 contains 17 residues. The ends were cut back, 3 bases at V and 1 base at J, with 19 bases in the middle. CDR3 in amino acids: CASSDSRGYGANTEAFF. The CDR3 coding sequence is TGTGCCAGCAGCGACAGTAGGGGGTACGGGGCGAACACTGAAGCTTTCTTT.

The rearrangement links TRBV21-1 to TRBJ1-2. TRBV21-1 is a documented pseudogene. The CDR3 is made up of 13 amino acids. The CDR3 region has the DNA TGTGCCAGCAGCAAAGCAGCTAACTATGGCTACACCTTC. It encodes CASSKAANYGYTF.

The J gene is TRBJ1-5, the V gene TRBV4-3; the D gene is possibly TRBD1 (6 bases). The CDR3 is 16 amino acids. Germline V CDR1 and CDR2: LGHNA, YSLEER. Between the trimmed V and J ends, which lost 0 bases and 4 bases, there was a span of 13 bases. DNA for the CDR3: TGCGCCAGCAGCCAAGACAGGGGCCTGCCGAATCAGCCCCAGCATTTT. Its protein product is CASSQDRGLPNQPQHF.

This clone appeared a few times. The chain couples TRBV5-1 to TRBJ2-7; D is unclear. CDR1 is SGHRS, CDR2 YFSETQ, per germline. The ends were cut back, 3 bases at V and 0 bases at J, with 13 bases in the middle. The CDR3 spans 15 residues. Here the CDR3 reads CASSWGLGGSYEQYF. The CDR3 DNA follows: TGCGCCAGCAGCTGGGGTTTGGGCGGCTCCTACGAGCAGTACTTC.

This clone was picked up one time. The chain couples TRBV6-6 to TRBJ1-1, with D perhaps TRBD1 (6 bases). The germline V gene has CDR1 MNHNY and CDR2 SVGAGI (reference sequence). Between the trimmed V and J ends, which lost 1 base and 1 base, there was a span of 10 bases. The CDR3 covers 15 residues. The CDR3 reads CASSYFKGGNTEAFF. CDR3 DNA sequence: TGTGCCAGCAGTTACTTTAAGGGGGGGAACACTGAAGCTTTCTTT.

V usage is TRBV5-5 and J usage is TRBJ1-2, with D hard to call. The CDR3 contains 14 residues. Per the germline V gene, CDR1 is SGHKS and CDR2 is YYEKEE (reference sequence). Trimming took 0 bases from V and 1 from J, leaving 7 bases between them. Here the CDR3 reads CASSLASFNYGYTF. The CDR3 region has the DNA TGTGCCAGCAGCTTGGCATCATTTAACTATGGCTACACCTTC.

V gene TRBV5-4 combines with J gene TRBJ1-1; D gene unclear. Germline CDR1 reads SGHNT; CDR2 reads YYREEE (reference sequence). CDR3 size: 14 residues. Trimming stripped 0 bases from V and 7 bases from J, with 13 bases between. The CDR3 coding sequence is TGTGCCAGCAGCTTGGACTCCGGGCCGAGTGAAGCTTTCTTT. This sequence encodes CASSLDSGPSEAFF.

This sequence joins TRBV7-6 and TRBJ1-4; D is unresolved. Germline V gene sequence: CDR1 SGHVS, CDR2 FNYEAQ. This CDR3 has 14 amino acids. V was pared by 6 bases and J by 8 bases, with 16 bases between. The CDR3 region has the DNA TGTGCCAGCAGACTCTCGGCAGTCAGCGAAAAACTGTTTTTT. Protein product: CASRLSAVSEKLFF.